Presented here are 17 T cell receptor beta chains from one specimen sequenced in a study of blood T cells in healthy people across ages. A J-beta primer mix and a sample-barcoded 5' primer were used in a second PCR of roughly 6 to 11 cycles. TCRdb redid the calling of the 5' RACE reads with MiXCR, one entry per CDR3 protein. In the table there are 1,500,000 or so distinct CDR3 sequences, approximately 60% of which are singletons. Material: blood. The receptors were gathered from a man younger than 35 in good health.

The chain has TRBV3-1 and TRBJ2-7; the D is unclear. The CDR3 consists of 13 residues. The ends were cut back, 0 bases at V and 5 bases at J, with 8 bases in the middle. Germline CDR1 reads LGHDT; CDR2 reads YNNKEL (reference sequence). Here the CDR3 reads CASSQDFRNEQYF. The CDR3 nucleotides read TGTGCCAGCAGCCAAGATTTTCGGAACGAGCAGTACTTC.

The V call is TRBV29-1, the J call TRBJ1-2; D gene uncertain. CDR3 length: 12 amino acids. CDR1 and CDR2 from the germline V gene are SQVTM and ANQGSEA. V lost 7 bases, J lost 2 bases, and 11 bases lay in between. The CDR3 bases are TGCAGCGCTGGACGGCGGAACTATGGCTACACCTTC. It translates to CSAGRRNYGYTF.

V usage is TRBV4-1 and J usage is TRBJ2-6; 8 bases line up with TRBD1. The CDR3 covers 16 residues. Per the germline V gene, CDR1 is MGHRA and CDR2 is YSYEKL. The V and J ends lost 8 bases and 0 bases, in that order; junction bases with no gene match: 6. CDR3 region: CASQGAAFSGANVLTF. In nucleotides, the CDR3 is TGCGCCAGCCAGGGGGCCGCGTTCTCTGGGGCCAACGTCCTGACTTTC.

The chain uses TRBV6-1 and TRBJ2-1, with 7 bases that match TRBD2. The CDR3 runs to 19 residues. Trimming at V came to 5 bases and at J to 4 bases, leaving 20 bases not matched to a gene. Germline V gene lookup returns CDR1 MNHNS and CDR2 SASEGT. The CDR3 spells CASSTPWAERGTNYNEQFF. CDR3 coding DNA: TGTGCCAGCAGTACACCCTGGGCTGAGCGGGGCACAAATTACAATGAGCAGTTCTTC.

The CDR3 sequence is CAISEDDRAYEQYF. The DNA for the CDR3 is TGTGCCATCAGTGAGGATGACAGGGCCTACGAGCAGTACTTC. The chain combines TRBV10-3 with TRBJ2-7, with 7 bases fitting TRBD1. The J segment lost 2 bases and the V segment lost 2 bases, leaving 3 bases of the junction unmatched. The CDR3 has 14 residues. CDR1 ENHRY and CDR2 SYGVKD come from the germline V gene.

A note on this clonotype: A read error may explain this, as a much larger clone is one base away. The J gene is TRBJ2-4, the V gene TRBV7-2; 7 positions match TRBD2. The CDR3 is 15 amino acids. CDR1 SGHTA and CDR2 FQGNSA come from the germline V gene. With V trimmed by 4 bases and J by 13 bases, 16 bases remained unmatched. The CDR3 region has the DNA TGTGCCAGCAGCTGGGCTAGCGGAACGCAATACAAGCAGTACTTC. This translates into CASSWASGTQYKQYF.

A few counts support this clonotype. This chain uses TRBV3-1 with TRBJ2-5, with a tentative D call TRBD1 (6 bases). The V gene's germline CDR1 is LGHDT and CDR2 YNNKEL (reference sequence). This CDR3 contains 14 residues. V lost 4 bases and J 2 bases, leaving 11 bases between the germline ends. CDR3 sequence: CASSRTETQETQYF. The CDR3 DNA is TGTGCCAGCAGCCGGACAGAGACACAAGAGACCCAGTACTTC.

This clonotype was detected ten times or more. The chain is built from TRBV4-3 and TRBJ2-5; D may match TRBD1 or TRBD2 (7 bases each). Trimming removed 0 bases from V and 2 bases from J, with 10 bases in between. Germline CDR1 is LGHNA and CDR2 is YSLEER. The CDR3 is made up of 15 amino acids. The CDR3 protein is CASSQDRGGQETQYF. In DNA, the CDR3 is TGCGCCAGCAGCCAAGACAGGGGGGGGCAAGAGACCCAGTACTTC.

This chain uses TRBV27 with TRBJ2-5; the D call may be TRBD1 or TRBD2 (5 bases each). Germline lookup yields CDR1 MNHEY and CDR2 SMNVEV (reference sequence). The CDR3 spans 15 residues. V shed 3 bases and J shed 4 bases, with 15 bases lying between them. The CDR3 nucleotides are TGTGCCAGCAGTTTTTTAGGGGACGGTGGAGAGACCCAGTACTTC. This translates into CASSFLGDGGETQYF.

This chain links TRBV5-1 with TRBJ1-2; 11 bases map to TRBD1. The CDR3 totals 14 residues. The trim removed 2 bases at V and 7 bases at J, leaving 4 bases unmatched. Germline lookup yields CDR1 SGHRS and CDR2 YFSETQ. The CDR3 region is CASSFGQGASGYTF. The CDR3 DNA reads as TGCGCCAGCAGCTTCGGACAGGGGGCGAGTGGCTACACCTTC.

This clonotype was observed a handful of times. V is TRBV2 and J is TRBJ2-7; 8 positions match TRBD2. Per germline, CDR1 SNHLY and CDR2 FYNNEI. The CDR3 runs to 14 residues. With 7 bases clipped from V and 2 bases from J, the junction kept 7 bases outside the gene matches. The CDR3 region is CASTLGGGTYEQYF. Here the CDR3 DNA reads TGTGCCAGCACACTCGGGGGGGGTACCTACGAGCAGTACTTC. The whole variable domain, remainder taken from reference TRBV2 and TRBJ2-7, is EPEVTQTPSHQVTQMGQEVILRCVPISNHLYFYWYRQILGQKVEFLVSFYNNEISEKSEIFDDQFSVERPDGSNFTLKIRSTKLEDSAMYFCASTLGGGTYEQYFGPGTRLTVT.

The CDR3 sequence is CASSPDPRTSRYNEQFF. CDR3 DNA: TGTGCCAGCAGCCCCGACCCTCGGACTAGCAGATACAATGAGCAGTTCTTC. This rearrangement joins TRBV7-2 to TRBJ2-1; 8 bases match TRBD2. CDR1 and CDR2 (germline): SGHTA, FQGNSA. Trimming at V came to 5 bases and at J to 4 bases, leaving 13 bases not matched to a gene. This CDR3 comprises 17 residues.

At least ten counts were recorded for this clonotype. The rearrangement uses TRBV20-1 and TRBJ2-3; 8 bases are shared with TRBD2. After removal of 0 bases from V and 3 bases from J, the junction contained 5 bases not matched to a gene. CDR1 is DFQATT and CDR2 is SNEGSKA in the germline V gene (reference sequence). The CDR3 is 15 amino acids. The CDR3 nucleotides read TGCAGTGCTAGAGATTGGCCTAGCGGGACAGATACGCAGTATTTT. Its translation: CSARDWPSGTDTQYF.

The chain uses TRBV29-1 and TRBJ2-5, with TRBD1 matching over 10 bases. The CDR3 extends over 14 amino acids. Trimming took 6 bases from V and 13 from J; bases not matched to a gene: 17. Germline V gene sequence: CDR1 SQVTM, CDR2 ANQGSEA. CDR3 loop: CSVAGQGTGNERYF. The CDR3 DNA reads as TGCAGCGTAGCGGGACAGGGGACAGGCAATGAGCGGTACTTC.

This clonotype was counted only a few times. In nucleotides, the CDR3 is TGCAGTGCTAGAGACGGACTAGCGGGGCCACCCCAAATCCAAGAGACCCAGTACTTC. It encodes CSARDGLAGPPQIQETQYF. The chain links TRBV20-1 to TRBJ2-5; 12 positions match TRBD2. Trimming cost V 0 bases and J 1 base; bases outside gene matches: 12. In germline, CDR1 is DFQATT, CDR2 SNEGSKA (reference sequence). The length of the CDR3 is 19 residues.

This rearrangement joins TRBV4-1 to TRBJ1-2; D is possibly TRBD1 (6 bases). V lost 4 bases, J lost 4 bases, and 19 bases lay in between. Germline CDR1 MGHRA, CDR2 YSYEKL. The CDR3 contains 16 residues. CDR3 sequence: CASSPEIPGTFYGYTF. The CDR3 bases are TGCGCCAGCAGCCCGGAGATTCCCGGGACATTCTATGGCTACACCTTC.

The J gene is TRBJ2-5, the V gene TRBV11-2, with D unclear. Per the germline V gene, CDR1 is SGHAT and CDR2 is FQNNGV. CDR3 size: 13 residues. The germline V and J ends were trimmed by 6 bases and 2 bases, with 10 bases remaining between them. The DNA for the CDR3 is TGTGCCAGCAGTCGTCGGGCGCAAGAGACCCAGTACTTC. Translated: CASSRRAQETQYF.